The TCR beta chain described here comes from a study of shared clonotypes between healthy human individuals. Study as a whole: Three plates were used per donor for CD4 naive, three for CD4 memory, two for CD8 naive and one for CD8 memory.

Authors' data handling: ImmunoSEQ sequences covered only the junction and lacked quality scores; filtering therefore differed. Data came from immunoSEQ multiplex PCR; TCRdb stores just in-frame clones and leaves some out. For V, J and clone size, that table is used; D and trimming come from the DNA. This sample has hundreds of thousands of clones, with 60% to 75% found just once. Sequencing was carried out using memory CD4+ T cells sorted from blood. Noted subset: CD45RA-negative fraction. The TCR sequence derives from a woman aged 25-40 years in good health.

Here the CDR3 DNA reads TGTGCCAGCAGTTGGGCAGGGACTCAAGAGACCCAGTACTTC. Its protein is CASSWAGTQETQYF. V gene TRBV28 combines with J gene TRBJ2-5, with a possible D match to TRBD2 (6 bases). Trimming shortened V by 4 bases and J by 2 bases, and 11 bases separated the two germline ends. The germline CDR1 and CDR2 sequences are MDHEN and SYDVKM. The CDR3 is 14 amino acids.